Sequencing of this T cell receptor beta chain was carried out in a study of T cells after yellow fever vaccination. Looking at the study overall: Fractions low in cell number were prepared with SMART-Seq v4 Ultra Low Input.

The CDR3 has 16 residues. Germline V gene data show CDR1 as SEHNR and CDR2 as FQNEAQ (reference sequence). Trimming removed 2 bases from V and 0 bases from J, with 14 bases in between. Details on this clonotype: Its antigen is still unknown.

Whole-study findings and limits: The booster response re-showed most primary clones: approximately 97% CD4, approximately 86% CD8. By day 5 rather than day 15, the secondary response had peaked, though it was weaker.

TCR cDNA was made by 5'RACE template switching, adding a universal primer site and UMIs. MiXCR was run by TCRdb on the 5' RACE reads, yielding one entry per CDR3 protein. The data contain about 340,000 distinct CDR3 sequences, 3% to 4.5% of them singletons. The material sequenced was PBMCs, taken 5 days after the yellow fever booster vaccination. This receptor was taken from a man aged 18 to 35 who received the YFV17D yellow fever vaccine. The chain has TRBV7-9 and TRBJ2-7; D assignment may be TRBD1 or TRBD2 (6 bases each). The CDR3 is CASSLYQGGPSYEQYF. The CDR3 DNA is TGTGCCAGCAGCTTATACCAAGGGGGGCCCTCCTACGAGCAGTACTTC.